These 5 T cell receptor beta chains share one sample of origin, sequenced in a study of OX40 agonist ivuxolimab in advanced cancers. TCRdb keeps only in-frame clones here, not all; method: immunoSEQ multiplex PCR. The sample records about 120,000 clones, 80% to 90% being singletons. Sequencing was performed on CD4+ or CD8+ T cells sorted from blood, taken in a trial of the OX40 agonist ivuxolimab. Receptors originate from an adult with an advanced solid tumor such as melanoma, head and neck, liver or kidney cancer.

For this clone: An end of the junction does not agree with germline; a read error may underlie this. This chain links TRBV7-9 with TRBJ2-3; 7 positions agree with TRBD2. The CDR3 sequence is 11 residues long. Germline V gives CDR1 SEHNR, CDR2 FQNEAQ (reference sequence). The CDR3 DNA sequence: TGTGCCAGCAGCCGGCTAGCGGAGACCGTTTTT. This gives the protein CASSRLAETVF.

This clone was seen only once. The rearrangement links TRBV30 to TRBJ2-7; a weak D match, TRBD1 (5 bases). This CDR3 contains 13 residues. Germline CDR1 and CDR2: GTSNPN and SVGIG (reference sequence). V was pared by 3 bases and J by 2 bases, with 11 bases between. The CDR3 loop reads CAWSKGSPYEQYF. CDR3 in DNA: TGTGCCTGGAGCAAGGGGTCTCCCTACGAGCAGTACTTC.

CDR3 protein: CASSFPGASGNIQYF. The CDR3 nucleotides are TGTGCCAGCAGCTTTCCAGGGGCTAGTGGGAACATTCAGTACTTC. The chain uses TRBV11-2 and TRBJ2-4, with D perhaps matching TRBD1 (6 bases). The CDR3 spans 15 residues. Germline V gene data show CDR1 as SGHAT and CDR2 as FQNNGV. V was shortened by 3 bases and J by 7 bases, with 16 bases between the two germline ends.

The chain combines TRBV5-4 with TRBJ1-6, with 8 bases lining up with TRBD1. The CDR3 has 15 residues. From germline, CDR1 is SGHNT and CDR2 YYREEE (reference sequence). The junction had 6 bases not matched to a gene; V was cut back by 0 bases and J by 10 bases. CDR3 coding DNA: TGTGCCAGCAGCTTGGGTGGCAGGGGGCAGTCACCCCTCCACTTT. Its translation is CASSLGGRGQSPLHF.

V is TRBV19 and J is TRBJ1-5; 8 bases align to TRBD1. Germline V gene lookup returns CDR1 LNHDA and CDR2 SQIVND (reference sequence). CDR3 size: 16 residues. The trim removed 3 bases at V and 2 bases at J, leaving 6 bases unmatched. The CDR3, as DNA: TGTGCCAGTAGTATGCAGGGGGCGCTTGGCAATCAGCCCCAGCATTTT. It is translated as CASSMQGALGNQPQHF.